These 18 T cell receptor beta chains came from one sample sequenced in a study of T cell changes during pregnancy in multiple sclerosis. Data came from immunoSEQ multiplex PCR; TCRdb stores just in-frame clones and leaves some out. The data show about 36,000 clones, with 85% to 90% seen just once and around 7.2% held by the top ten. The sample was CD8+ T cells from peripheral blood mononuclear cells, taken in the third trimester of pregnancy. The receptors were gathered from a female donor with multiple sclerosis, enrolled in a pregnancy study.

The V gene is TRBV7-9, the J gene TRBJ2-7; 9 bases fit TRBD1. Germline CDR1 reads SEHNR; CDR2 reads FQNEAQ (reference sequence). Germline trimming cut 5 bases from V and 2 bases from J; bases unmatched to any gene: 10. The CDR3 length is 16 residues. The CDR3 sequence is CASSPTPGTGTYEQYF. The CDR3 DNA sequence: TGTGCCAGCAGCCCAACCCCCGGGACAGGGACCTACGAGCAGTACTTC.

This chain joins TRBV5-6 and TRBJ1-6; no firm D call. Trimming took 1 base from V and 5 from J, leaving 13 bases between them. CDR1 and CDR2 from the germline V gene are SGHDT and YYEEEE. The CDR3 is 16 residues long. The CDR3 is CASSLFHQLNNSPLHF. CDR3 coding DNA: TGTGCCAGCAGCTTGTTCCATCAACTCAATAATTCACCCCTCCACTTT.

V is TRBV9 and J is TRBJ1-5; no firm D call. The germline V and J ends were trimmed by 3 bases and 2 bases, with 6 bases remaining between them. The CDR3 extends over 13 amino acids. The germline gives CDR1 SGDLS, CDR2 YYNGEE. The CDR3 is CASSGLGNQPQHF. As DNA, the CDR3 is TGTGCCAGCAGCGGACTGGGCAATCAGCCCCAGCATTTT.

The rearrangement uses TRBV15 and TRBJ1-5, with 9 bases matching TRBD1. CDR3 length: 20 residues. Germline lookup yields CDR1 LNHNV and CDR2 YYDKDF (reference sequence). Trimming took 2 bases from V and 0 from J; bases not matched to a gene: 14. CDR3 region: CATSRPQPGQGLHSNQPQHF. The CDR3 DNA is TGTGCCACCAGCAGACCCCAACCCGGACAGGGGTTACATAGCAATCAGCCCCAGCATTTT.

In DNA, the CDR3 is TGTGCTAGTGGTTGGGAGCCCAGGACTGATACGCAGTATTTT. Encoded protein: CASGWEPRTDTQYF. The V gene is TRBV12-5, the J gene TRBJ2-3, with D perhaps TRBD2 (5 bases). Trimming cost V 4 bases and J 6 bases, with 14 bases left between them. Germline CDR1 is LGHNT and CDR2 is FRNRAP. The CDR3 sequence is 14 residues long.

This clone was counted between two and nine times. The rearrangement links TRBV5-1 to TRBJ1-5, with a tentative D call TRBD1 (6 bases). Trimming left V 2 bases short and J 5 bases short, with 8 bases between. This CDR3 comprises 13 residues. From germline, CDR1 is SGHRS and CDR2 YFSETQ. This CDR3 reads CASSFAGDQPQHF. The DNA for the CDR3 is TGCGCCAGCAGCTTCGCAGGGGATCAGCCCCAGCATTTT. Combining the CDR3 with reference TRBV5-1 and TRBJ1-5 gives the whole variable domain KAGVTQTPRYLIKTRGQQVTLSCSPISGHRSVSWYQQTPGQGLQFLFEYFSETQRNKGNFPGRFSGRQFSNSRSEMNVSTLELGDSALYLCASSFAGDQPQHFGDGTRLSIL.

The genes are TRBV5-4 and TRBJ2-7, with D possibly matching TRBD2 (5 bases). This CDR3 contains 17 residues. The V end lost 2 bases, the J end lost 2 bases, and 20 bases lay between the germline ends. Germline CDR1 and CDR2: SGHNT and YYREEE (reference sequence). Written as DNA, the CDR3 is TGTGCCAGCAGCTTTAGCCCATCGGACTCGCCCCCCTACGAGCAGTACTTC. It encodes CASSFSPSDSPPYEQYF.

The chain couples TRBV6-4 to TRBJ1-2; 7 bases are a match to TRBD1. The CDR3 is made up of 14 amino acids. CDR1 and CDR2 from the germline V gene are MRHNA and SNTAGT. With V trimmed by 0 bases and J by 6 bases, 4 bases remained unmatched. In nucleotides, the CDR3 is TGTGCCAGCAGTGACTCAGAGGGGGCGGATGGCTACACCTTC. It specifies CASSDSEGADGYTF.

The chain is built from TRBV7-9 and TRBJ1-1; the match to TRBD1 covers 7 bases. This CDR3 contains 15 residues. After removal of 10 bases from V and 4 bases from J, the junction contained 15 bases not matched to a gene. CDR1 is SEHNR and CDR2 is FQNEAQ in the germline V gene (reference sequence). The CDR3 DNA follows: TGTGCCACCTGGGGCCCAAACAGGGGTGCCACTGAAGCTTTCTTT. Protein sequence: CATWGPNRGATEAFF.

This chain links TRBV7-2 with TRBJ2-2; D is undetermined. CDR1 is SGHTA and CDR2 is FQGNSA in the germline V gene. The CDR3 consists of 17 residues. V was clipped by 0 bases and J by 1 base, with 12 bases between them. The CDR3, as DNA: TGTGCCAGCAGCTTAGCCGTCAGGTGGAAGAACACCGGGGAGCTGTTTTTT. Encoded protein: CASSLAVRWKNTGELFF. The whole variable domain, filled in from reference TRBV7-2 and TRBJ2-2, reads GAGVSQSPSNKVTEKGKDVELRCDPISGHTALYWYRQSLGQGLEFLIYFQGNSAPDKSGLPSDRFSAERTGGSVSTLTIQRTQQEDSAVYLCASSLAVRWKNTGELFFGEGSRLTVL.

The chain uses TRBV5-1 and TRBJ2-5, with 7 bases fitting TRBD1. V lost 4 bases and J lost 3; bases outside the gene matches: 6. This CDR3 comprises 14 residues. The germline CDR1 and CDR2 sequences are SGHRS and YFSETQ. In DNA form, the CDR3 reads TGCGCCAGCAGCCTAAGGGGACAGAAAGAGACCCAGTACTTC. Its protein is CASSLRGQKETQYF.

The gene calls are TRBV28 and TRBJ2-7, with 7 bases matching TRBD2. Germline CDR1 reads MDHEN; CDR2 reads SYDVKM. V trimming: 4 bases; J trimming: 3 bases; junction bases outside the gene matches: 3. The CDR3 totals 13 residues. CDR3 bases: TGTGCCAGCAGTTCCCTAGCGGACTACGAGCAGTACTTC. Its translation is CASSSLADYEQYF. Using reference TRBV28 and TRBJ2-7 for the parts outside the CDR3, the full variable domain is DVKVTQSSRYLVKRTGEKVFLECVQDMDHENMFWYRQDPGLGLRLIYFSYDVKMKEKGDIPEGYSVSREKKERFSLILESASTNQTSMYLCASSSLADYEQYFGPGTRLTVT.

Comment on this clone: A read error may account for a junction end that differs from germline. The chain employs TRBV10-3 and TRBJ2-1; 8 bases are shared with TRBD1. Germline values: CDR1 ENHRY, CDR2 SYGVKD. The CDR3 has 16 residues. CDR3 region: CAISEVGTGLHKEQFF. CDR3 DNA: TGTGCCATCAGTGAAGTCGGGACAGGTCTACACAAGGAGCAGTTCTTC.

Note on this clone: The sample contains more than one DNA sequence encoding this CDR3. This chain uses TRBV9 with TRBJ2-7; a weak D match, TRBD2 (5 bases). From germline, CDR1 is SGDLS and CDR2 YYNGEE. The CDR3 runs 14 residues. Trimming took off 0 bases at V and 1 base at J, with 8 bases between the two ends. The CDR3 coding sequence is TGTGCCAGCAGCGTAGGAGGGAGTTCCTACGAGCAGTACTTC. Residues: CASSVGGSSYEQYF.

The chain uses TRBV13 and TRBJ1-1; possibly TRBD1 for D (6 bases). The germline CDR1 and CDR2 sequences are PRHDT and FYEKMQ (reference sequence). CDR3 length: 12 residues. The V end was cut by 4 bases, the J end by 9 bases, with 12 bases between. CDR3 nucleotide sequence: TGTGCCAGCAGCTCGGACAGTAGACAAGCTTTCTTT. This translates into CASSSDSRQAFF.

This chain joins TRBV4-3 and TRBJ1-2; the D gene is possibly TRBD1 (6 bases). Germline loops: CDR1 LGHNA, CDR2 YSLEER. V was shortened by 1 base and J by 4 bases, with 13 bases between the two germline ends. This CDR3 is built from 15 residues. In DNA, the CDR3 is TGCGCCAGCAGCCAAGCGACAGGAAAATTCTATGGCTACACCTTC. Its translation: CASSQATGKFYGYTF.

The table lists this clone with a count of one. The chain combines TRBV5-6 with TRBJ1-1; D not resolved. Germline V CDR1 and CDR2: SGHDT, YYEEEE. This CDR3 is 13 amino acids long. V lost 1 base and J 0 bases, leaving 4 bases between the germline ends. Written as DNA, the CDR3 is TGTGCCAGCAGCTTGACAGTGAACACTGAAGCTTTCTTT. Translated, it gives CASSLTVNTEAFF.

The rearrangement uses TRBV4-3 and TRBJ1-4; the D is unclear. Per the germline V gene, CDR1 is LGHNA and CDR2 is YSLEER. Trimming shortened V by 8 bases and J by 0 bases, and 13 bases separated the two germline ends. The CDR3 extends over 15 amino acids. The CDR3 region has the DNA TGCGCCAGCTCCCGAGGTGATGCAACTAATGAAAAACTGTTTTTT. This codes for CASSRGDATNEKLFF.